This T cell receptor beta chain was documented in a study of blood T cells in healthy people across ages. Whenever a sample was processed, at least 7 million PBMCs were isolated. Each sample yielded at least 6 micrograms of PBMC total RNA. A second about 7 to 12 cycle PCR used barcoded and J-beta primers. Via MiXCR, TCRdb re-called the 5' RACE reads, giving one row per CDR3 protein. The table records 380,000 or so distinct CDR3 sequences, 45% to 60% of them present only once. V lost 3 bases, J lost 8 bases, and 16 bases stayed unmatched. CDR3 length: 16 amino acids. CDR1 is SGDLS, CDR2 YYNGEE, per germline.

J is TRBJ1-2 and V is TRBV9; 7 bases are a match to TRBD1. This receptor was taken from a man aged 55 to 70 in good health. Sample: blood. CDR3 bases: TGTGCCAGCAGCGCAGGGGGGACGGCGGAAACCAGAGGCTACACCTTC. Translating gives CASSAGGTAETRGYTF. Together with reference TRBV9 and TRBJ1-2, the CDR3 gives the full variable domain: DSGVTQTPKHLITATGQRVTLRCSPRSGDLSVYWYQQSLDQGLQFLIQYYNGEERAKGNILERFSAQQFPDLHSELNLSSLELGDSALYFCASSAGGTAETRGYTFGSGTRLTVV.